These 3 T cell receptor beta chains were sequenced from one sample in a study of patients and donors after allogeneic stem cell transplantation. TCRdb itself ran the RT-PCR reads through MiXCR, one entry per CDR3 protein. The table shows about 960,000 distinct CDR3 sequences, with over 15% occurring only once. The sequenced sample was blood, either unsorted or a sorted T cell fraction (not recorded which). All receptors come from a human donor who was either an allogeneic HSCT recipient or a stem cell or donor lymphocyte infusion donor (not recorded which). It is not recorded whose cells these are; they may come from a transplant donor.

This clonotype has only a few counts. The V and J genes are TRBV6-1 and TRBJ1-1; 8 nucleotides match TRBD1. Germline V gene lookup returns CDR1 MNHNS and CDR2 SASEGT. This CDR3 comprises 15 residues. V was pared by 7 bases and J by 4 bases, with 11 bases of the junction left unmatched. The CDR3 nucleotides read TGTGCCAGCATTACCCGGACAGGGACCCCCACTGAAGCTTTCTTT. Residues: CASITRTGTPTEAFF.

This clonotype was counted many times. V and J are TRBV5-1 and TRBJ1-1; maybe TRBD1 (5 bases). V was clipped by 1 base and J by 1 base, with 8 bases between them. CDR3 size: 14 residues. The germline V gene has CDR1 SGHRS and CDR2 YFSETQ. Here the CDR3 DNA reads TGCGCCAGCAGCTTGTCGCAGGGGAACACTGAAGCTTTCTTT. Amino acid sequence: CASSLSQGNTEAFF.

V is TRBV3-1 and J is TRBJ2-1; TRBD2 matches at 9 bases. CDR3 length equals 18 residues. The trim removed 4 bases at V and 4 bases at J, leaving 14 bases unmatched. Per the germline V gene, CDR1 is LGHDT and CDR2 is YNNKEL (reference sequence). For the CDR3, the DNA is TGTGCCAGCAGCCCCAAGCGGCCTAGCGGGGTTCGATACAATGAGCAGTTCTTC. Residues: CASSPKRPSGVRYNEQFF.